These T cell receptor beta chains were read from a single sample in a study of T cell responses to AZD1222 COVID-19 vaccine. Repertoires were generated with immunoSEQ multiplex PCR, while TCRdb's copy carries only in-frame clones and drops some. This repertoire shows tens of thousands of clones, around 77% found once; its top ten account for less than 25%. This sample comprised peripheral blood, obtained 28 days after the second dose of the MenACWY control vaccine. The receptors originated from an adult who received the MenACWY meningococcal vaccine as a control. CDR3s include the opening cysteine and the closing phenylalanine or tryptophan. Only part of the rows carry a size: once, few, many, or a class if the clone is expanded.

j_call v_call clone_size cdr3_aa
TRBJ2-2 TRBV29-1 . CSVLDGLNTGELFF
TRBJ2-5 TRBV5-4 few CASRMRGQETQYF
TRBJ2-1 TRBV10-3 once CAINPGTENNEQFF
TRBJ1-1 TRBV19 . CASSSPERGNTEAFF
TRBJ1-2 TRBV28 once CASSLYTGTYGYTF
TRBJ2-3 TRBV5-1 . CASSLSGRGAGDTQYF
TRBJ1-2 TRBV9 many CASSPGQGYGYTF
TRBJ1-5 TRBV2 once CASSRVLSNQPQHF
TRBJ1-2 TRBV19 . CASTGRGGGYTF
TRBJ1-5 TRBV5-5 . CASSTWDSNQPQHF
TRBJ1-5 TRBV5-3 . CARSLAVGKPTNQPQHF
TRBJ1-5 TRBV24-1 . CATSEPGDSQPQHF
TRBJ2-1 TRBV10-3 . CAIKASGSLYNEQFF
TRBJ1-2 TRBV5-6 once CASSTGQGINYGYTF
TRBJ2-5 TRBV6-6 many CASSYTEGQETQYF
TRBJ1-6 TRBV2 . CASRRSQGADSPLHF
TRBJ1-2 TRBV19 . CASSRGQIYGYTF
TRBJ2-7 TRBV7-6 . CASSPGTSGRHYEQYF
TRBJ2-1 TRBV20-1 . CSARVRNEQFF
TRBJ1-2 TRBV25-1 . CASSGPTGGFGYGYTF
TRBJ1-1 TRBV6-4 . CASSSESGTEAFF
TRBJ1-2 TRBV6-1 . CASSEGGQVNYGYTF
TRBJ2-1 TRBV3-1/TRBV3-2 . CASSQRTSAFNEQFF
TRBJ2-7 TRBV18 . CASSQPGEQYF
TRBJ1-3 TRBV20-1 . CSASPSGGSGNTIYF
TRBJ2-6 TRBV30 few CAWSRGAGVSGANVLTF
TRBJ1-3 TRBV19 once CASTDGTNSGNTIYF
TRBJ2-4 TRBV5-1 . CASSWTAKNIQYF
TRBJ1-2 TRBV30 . CAWRKTGGAGGYTF
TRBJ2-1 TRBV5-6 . CASSNVGGANYNEQFF
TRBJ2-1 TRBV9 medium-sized CASSVHPTSGGTNEQFF
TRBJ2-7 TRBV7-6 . CASSPGLSSYEQYF
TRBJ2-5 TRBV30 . CAWSVSTGWETQYF
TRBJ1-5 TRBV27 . CASSLAGLPTISNQPQHF
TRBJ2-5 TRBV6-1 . CASSEDLWGETQYF
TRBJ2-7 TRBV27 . CASSLKDSLSYEQYF
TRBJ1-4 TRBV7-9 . CASSLASLNEKLFF
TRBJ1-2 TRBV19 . CASRRNYGYTF
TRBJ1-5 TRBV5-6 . CASSLSGVLDTQHF
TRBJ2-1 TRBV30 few CAWSVVAGGHEQFF
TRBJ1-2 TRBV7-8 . CASSLKSGKGGYTF
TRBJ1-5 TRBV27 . CASSLSSRAPNQPQHF
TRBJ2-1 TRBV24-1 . CATKEWGDNNEQFF